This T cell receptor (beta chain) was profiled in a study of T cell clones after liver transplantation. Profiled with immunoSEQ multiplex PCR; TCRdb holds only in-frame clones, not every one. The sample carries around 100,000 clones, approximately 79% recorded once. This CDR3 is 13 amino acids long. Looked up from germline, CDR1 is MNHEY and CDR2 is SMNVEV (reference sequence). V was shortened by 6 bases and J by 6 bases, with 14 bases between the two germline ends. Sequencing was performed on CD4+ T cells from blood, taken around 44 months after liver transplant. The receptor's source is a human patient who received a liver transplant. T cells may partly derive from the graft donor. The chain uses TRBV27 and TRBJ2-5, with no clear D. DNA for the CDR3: TGTGCCAGCAGCCCCGGTCGTAAGAAGACCCAGTACTTC. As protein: CASSPGRKKTQYF.